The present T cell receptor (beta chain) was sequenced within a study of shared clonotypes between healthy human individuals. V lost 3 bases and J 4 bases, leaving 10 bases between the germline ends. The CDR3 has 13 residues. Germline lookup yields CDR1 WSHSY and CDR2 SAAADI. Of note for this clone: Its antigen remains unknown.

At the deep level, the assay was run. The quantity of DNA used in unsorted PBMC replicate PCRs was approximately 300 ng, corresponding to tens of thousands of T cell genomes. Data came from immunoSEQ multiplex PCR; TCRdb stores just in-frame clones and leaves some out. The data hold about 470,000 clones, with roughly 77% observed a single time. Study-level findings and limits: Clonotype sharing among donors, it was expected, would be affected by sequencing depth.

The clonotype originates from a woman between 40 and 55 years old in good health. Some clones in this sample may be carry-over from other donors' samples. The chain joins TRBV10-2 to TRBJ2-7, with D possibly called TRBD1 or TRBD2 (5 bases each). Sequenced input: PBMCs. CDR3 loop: CASSDYWGYEQYF. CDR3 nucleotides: TGCGCCAGCAGTGACTATTGGGGGTACGAGCAGTACTTC.